This TCR beta chain was recovered during a study of breast tumors, draining lymph nodes, adjacent tissues. Axillary draining lymph nodes of breast cancer patients supplied the node samples. From the multiplex PCR reads, TCRdb called clonotypes with MiXCR, one entry per CDR3 protein. The repertoire consists of about 110,000 distinct CDR3 sequences, with about 30% occurring once and the leading ten covering approximately 5.2%. The study, taken as a whole, reports: Tumor TCR diversity was below lymph nodes but above nontumor tissue.

The CDR3 consists of 15 residues. The ends were cut back, 6 bases at V and 7 bases at J, with 19 bases in the middle. Germline assignment: CDR1 MNHNS and CDR2 SASEGT. This clonotype has just a few counts. What it binds is unknown. The material sequenced was axillary lymph node tissue. The chain employs TRBV6-1 and TRBJ1-5; D is possibly TRBD1 (6 bases). This clonotype was obtained from a female donor with breast cancer. Some clones in this sample may be carry-over from other donors' samples. The CDR3 loop reads CASRPEQGWGQPQHF. CDR3 in DNA: TGTGCCAGCAGACCCGAACAGGGATGGGGGCAGCCCCAGCATTTT.